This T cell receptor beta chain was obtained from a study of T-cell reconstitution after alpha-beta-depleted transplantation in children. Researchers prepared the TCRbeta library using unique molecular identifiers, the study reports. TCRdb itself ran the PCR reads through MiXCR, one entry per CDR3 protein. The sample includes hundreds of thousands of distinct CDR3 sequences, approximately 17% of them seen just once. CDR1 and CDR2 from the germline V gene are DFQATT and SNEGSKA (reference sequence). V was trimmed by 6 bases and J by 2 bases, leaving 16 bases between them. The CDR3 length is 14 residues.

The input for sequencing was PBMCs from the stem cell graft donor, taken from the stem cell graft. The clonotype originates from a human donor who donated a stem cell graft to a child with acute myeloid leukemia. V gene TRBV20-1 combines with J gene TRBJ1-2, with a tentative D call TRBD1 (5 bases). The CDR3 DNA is TGCAGTGCACCCATGATGGGGGAGAACTATGGCTACACCTTC. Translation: CSAPMMGENYGYTF.